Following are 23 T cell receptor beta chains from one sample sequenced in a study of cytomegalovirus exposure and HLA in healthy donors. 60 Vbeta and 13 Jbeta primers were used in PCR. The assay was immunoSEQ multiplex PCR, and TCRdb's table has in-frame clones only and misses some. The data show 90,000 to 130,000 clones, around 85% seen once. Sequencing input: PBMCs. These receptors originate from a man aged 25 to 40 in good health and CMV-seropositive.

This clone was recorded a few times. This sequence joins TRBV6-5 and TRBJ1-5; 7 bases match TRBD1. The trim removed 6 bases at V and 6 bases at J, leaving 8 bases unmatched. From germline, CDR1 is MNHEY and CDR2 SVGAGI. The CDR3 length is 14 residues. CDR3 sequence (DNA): TGTGCCAGCAGAATCGGAGGGGGCCCTCAGCCCCAGCATTTT. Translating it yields CASRIGGGPQPQHF.

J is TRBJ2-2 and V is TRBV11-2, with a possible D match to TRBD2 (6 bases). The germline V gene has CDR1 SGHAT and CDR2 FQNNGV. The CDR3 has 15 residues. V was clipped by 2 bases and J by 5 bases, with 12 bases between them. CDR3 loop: CASSLSAGYTGELFF. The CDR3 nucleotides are TGTGCCAGCAGCTTATCCGCGGGGTATACCGGGGAGCTGTTTTTT.

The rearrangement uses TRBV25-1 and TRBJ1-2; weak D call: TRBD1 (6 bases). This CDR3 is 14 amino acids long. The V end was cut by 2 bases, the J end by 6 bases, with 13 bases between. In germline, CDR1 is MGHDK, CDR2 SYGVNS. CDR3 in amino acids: CASSEHREIDGYTF. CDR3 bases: TGTGCCAGCAGTGAACACAGGGAAATAGATGGCTACACCTTC.

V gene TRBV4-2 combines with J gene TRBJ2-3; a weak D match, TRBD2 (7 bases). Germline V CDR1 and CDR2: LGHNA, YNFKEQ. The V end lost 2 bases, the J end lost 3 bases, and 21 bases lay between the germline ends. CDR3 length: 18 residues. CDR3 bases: TGTGCCAGCAGCCAACTCAGCTCGGGGGGCGCGTCGACAGATACGCAGTATTTT. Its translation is CASSQLSSGGASTDTQYF.

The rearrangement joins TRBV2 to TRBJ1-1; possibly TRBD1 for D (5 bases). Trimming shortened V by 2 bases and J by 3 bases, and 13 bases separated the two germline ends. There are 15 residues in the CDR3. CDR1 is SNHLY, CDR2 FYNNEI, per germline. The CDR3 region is CASSEFRQLDTEAFF. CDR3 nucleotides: TGTGCCAGCAGTGAATTTCGACAGTTAGACACTGAAGCTTTCTTT.

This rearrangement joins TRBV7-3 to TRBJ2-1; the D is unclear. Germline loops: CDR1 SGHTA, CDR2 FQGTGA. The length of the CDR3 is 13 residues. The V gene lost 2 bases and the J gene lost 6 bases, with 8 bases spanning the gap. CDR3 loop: CASSLLPGNEQFF. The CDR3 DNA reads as TGTGCCAGCAGCTTATTGCCGGGCAATGAGCAGTTCTTC.

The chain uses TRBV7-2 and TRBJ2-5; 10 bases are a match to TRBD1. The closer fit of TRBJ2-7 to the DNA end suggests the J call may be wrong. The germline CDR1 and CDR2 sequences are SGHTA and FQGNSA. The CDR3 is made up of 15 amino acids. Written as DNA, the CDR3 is TGTGCCAGCAGCCTCGGACAGGGGGATACCTACGAGCAGTACTTC. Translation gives CASSLGQGDTYEQYF.

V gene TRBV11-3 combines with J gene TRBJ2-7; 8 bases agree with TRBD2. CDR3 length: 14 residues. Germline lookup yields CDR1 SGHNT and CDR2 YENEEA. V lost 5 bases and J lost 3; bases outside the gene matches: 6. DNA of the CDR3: TGTGCCAGCAGCCCCGGGGGGGGTATCTACGAGCAGTACTTC. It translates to CASSPGGGIYEQYF. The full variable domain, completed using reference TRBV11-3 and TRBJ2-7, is EAGVVQSPRYKIIEKKQPVAFWCNPISGHNTLYWYLQNLGQGPELLIRYENEEAVDDSQLPKDRFSAERLKGVDSTLKIQPAELGDSAVYLCASSPGGGIYEQYFGPGTRLTVT.

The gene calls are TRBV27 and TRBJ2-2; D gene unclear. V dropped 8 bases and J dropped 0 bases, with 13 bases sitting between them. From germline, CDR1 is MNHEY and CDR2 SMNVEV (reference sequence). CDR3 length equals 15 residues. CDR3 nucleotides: TGTGCCAGCCGATCAGCGAATTCGAACACCGGGGAGCTGTTTTTT. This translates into CASRSANSNTGELFF.

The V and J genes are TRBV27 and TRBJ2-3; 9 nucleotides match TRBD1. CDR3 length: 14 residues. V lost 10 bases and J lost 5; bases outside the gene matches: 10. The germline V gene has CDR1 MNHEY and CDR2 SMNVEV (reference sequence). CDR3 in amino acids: CATRMTGGEDTQYF. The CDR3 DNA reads TGTGCCACCCGAATGACAGGGGGGGAAGATACGCAGTATTTT.

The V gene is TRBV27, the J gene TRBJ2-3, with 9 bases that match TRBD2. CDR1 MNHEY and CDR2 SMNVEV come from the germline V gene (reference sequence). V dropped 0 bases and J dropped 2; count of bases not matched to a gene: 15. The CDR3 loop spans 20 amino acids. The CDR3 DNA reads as TGTGCCAGCAGTTTATCGTGGGGAGCTATAGCGGGGGTTGTCACAGATACGCAGTATTTT. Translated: CASSLSWGAIAGVVTDTQYF.

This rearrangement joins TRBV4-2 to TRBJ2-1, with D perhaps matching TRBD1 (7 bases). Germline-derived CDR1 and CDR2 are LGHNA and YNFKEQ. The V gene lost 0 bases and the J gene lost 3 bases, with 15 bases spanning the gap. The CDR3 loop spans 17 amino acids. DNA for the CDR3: TGTGCCAGCAGCCAAGATCGGGGCGGGGACAGCTACAATGAGCAGTTCTTC. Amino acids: CASSQDRGGDSYNEQFF.

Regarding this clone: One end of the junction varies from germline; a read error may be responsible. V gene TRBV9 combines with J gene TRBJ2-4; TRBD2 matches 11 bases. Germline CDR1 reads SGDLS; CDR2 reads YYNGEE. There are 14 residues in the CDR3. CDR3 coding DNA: TGTGCCAGCAGTGTAGCGGGGGGGCAGAACATTCAGTACTTC. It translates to CASSVAGGQNIQYF.

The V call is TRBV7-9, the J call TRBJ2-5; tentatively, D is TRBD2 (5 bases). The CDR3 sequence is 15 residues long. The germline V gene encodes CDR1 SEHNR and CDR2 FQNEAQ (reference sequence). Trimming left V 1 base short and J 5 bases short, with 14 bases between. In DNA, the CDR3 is TGTGCCAGCAGCTTAGTGCCTAGCTCGGGGGAGACCCAGTACTTC. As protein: CASSLVPSSGETQYF.

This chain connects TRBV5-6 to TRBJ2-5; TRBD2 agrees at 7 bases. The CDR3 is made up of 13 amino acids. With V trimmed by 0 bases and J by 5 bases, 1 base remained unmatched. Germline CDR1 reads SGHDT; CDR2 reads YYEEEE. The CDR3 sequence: CASSLAGGETQYF. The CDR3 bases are TGTGCCAGCAGCTTGGCCGGGGGGGAGACCCAGTACTTC.

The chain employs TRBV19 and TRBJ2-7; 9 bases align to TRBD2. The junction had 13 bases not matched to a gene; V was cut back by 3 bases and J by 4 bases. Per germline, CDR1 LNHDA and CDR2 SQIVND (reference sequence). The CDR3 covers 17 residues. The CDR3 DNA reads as TGTGCCAGTAGTATCCGGCCCGGGGCGGGGGGGCAGTACGAGCAGTACTTC. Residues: CASSIRPGAGGQYEQYF.

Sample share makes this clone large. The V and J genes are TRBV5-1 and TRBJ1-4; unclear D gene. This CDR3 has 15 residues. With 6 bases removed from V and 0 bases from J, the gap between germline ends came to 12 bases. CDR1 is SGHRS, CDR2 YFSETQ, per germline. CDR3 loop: CASTPPRATNEKLFF. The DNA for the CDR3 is TGCGCCAGCACCCCCCCGCGGGCAACTAATGAAAAACTGTTTTTT.

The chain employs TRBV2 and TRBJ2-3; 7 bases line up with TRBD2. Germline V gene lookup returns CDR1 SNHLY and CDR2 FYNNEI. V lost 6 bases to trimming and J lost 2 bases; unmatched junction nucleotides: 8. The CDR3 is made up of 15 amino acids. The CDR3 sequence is CASRGAGMNTDTQYF. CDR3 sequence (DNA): TGTGCCAGCAGGGGAGCGGGGATGAACACAGATACGCAGTATTTT.

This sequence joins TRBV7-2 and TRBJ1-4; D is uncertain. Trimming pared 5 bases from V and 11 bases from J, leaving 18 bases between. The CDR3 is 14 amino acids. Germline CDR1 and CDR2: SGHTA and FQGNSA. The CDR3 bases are TGTGCCAGCAGCGTCGGGATCGGCGGGGTGAAACTGTTTTTT. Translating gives CASSVGIGGVKLFF.

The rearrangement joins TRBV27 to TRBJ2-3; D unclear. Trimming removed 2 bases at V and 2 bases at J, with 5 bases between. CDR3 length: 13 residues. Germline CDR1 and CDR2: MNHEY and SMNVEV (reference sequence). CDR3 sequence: CASSLGPTDTQYF. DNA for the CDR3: TGTGCCAGCAGTTTAGGCCCCACAGATACGCAGTATTTT.

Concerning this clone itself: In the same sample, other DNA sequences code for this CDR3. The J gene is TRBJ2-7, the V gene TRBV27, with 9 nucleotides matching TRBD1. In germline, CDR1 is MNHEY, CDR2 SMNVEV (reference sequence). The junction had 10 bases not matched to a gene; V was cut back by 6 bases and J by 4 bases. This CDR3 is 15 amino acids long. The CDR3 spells CASSLSGTGYYEQYF. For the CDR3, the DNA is TGTGCCAGCAGCCTCTCCGGGACAGGGTATTACGAGCAGTACTTC.

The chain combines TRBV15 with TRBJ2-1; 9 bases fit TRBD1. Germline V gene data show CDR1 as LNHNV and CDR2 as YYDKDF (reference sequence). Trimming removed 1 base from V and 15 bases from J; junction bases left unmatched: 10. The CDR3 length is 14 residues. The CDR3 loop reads CATSRAMGDRVSFF. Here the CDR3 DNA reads TGTGCCACCAGCAGAGCCATGGGGGACAGGGTATCGTTCTTC.

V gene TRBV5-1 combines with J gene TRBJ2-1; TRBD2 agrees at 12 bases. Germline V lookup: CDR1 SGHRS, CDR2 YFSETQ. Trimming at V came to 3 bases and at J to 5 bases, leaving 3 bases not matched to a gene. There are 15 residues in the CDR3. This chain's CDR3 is CASSSLAGGNNEQFF. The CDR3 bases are TGCGCCAGCAGCTCCCTAGCGGGGGGGAACAATGAGCAGTTCTTC.